This TCR beta chain was obtained from a study of control samples from healthy donors and cancer patients. With 0 bases clipped from V and 2 bases from J, the junction kept 6 bases outside the gene matches. Germline assignment: CDR1 SGHDT and CDR2 YYEEEE. The CDR3 length is 16 residues. The method was immunoSEQ multiplex PCR; TCRdb's version includes in-frame clones alone and lacks a portion of them. The sample consists of some 140,000 clones, about 85% of them appearing once. The rearrangement joins TRBV5-6 to TRBJ2-7, with 9 bases fitting TRBD2. The receptor was derived from a young woman in good health. The sequenced sample consisted of blood. This CDR3 is CASSLARASGTYEQYF. For the CDR3, the DNA is TGTGCCAGCAGCTTGGCCCGGGCTAGCGGGACCTACGAGCAGTACTTC. Looking up the rest from reference TRBV5-6 and TRBJ2-7 gives the full variable domain: DAGVTQSPTHLIKTRGQQVTLRCSPKSGHDTVSWYQQALGQGPQFIFQYYEEEERQRGNFPDRFSGHQFPNYSSELNVNALLLGDSALYLCASSLARASGTYEQYFGPGTRLTVT.